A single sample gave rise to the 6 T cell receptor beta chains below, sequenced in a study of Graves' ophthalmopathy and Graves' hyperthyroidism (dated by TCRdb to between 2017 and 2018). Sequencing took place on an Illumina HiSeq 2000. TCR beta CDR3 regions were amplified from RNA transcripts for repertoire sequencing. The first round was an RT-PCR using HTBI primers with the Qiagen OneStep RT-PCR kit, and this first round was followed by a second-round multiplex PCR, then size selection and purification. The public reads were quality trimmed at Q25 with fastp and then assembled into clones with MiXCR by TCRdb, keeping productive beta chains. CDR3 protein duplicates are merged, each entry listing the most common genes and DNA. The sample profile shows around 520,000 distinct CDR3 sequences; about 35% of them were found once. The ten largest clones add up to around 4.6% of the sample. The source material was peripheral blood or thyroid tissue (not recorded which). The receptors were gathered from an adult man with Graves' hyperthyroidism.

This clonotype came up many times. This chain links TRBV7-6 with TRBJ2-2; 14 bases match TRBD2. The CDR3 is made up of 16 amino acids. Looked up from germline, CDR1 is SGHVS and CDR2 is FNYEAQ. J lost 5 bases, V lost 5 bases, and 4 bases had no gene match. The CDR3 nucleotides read TGTGCCAGCAGCCCGGGACTAGCGGGAGTGACCGGGGAGCTGTTTTTT. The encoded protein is CASSPGLAGVTGELFF.

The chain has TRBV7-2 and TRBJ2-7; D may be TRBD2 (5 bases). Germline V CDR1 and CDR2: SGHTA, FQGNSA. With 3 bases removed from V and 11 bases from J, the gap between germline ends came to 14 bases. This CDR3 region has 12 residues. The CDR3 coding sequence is TGTGCCAGCAGCTTGGCCGGGGATAGCGAGTACTTC. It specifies CASSLAGDSEYF.

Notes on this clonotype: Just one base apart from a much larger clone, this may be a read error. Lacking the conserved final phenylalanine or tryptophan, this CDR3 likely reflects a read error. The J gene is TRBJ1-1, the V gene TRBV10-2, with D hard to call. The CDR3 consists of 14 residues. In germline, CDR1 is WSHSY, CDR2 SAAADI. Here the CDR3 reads CASAQVQLNTEAFI. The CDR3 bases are TGTGCCAGCGCCCAGGTACAGCTGAACACTGAAGCTTTCATT.

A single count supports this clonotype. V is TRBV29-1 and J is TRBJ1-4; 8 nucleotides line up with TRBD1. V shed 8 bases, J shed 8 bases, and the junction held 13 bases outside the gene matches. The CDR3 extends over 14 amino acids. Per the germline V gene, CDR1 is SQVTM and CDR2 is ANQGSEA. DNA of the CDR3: TGCAGCTGGACAGGGAAGGGAGGTAACGAAAAACTGTTTTTT. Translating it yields CSWTGKGGNEKLFF.

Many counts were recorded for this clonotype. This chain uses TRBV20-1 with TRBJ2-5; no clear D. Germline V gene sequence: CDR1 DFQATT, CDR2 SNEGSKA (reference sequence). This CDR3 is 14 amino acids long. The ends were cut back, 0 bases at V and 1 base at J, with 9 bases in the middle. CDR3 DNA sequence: TGCAGTGCTAGAGATGAACAGTCCCAAGAGACCCAGTACTTC. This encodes CSARDEQSQETQYF.

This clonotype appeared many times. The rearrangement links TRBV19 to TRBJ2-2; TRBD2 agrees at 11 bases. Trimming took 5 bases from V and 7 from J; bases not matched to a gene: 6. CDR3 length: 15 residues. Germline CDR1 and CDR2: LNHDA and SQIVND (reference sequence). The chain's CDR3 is CASSPTSGVVGELFF. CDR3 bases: TGTGCCAGTAGTCCGACTAGCGGGGTGGTCGGGGAGCTGTTTTTT.